This T cell receptor beta chain derives from a study of cytotoxic CD8 clonotypes in ibrutinib-treated CLL. Study in general: Once treatment had gone on for a median of roughly eleven months, range 6 to 36, response samples were drawn.

Sequencing used immunoSEQ multiplex PCR; TCRdb keeps in-frame clones, though not all of them. The table includes about 200,000 clones, around 70% detected once. Trimming stripped 5 bases from V and 0 bases from J, with 13 bases between. Germline CDR1 MDHEN, CDR2 SYDVKM. The CDR3 contains 15 residues. This clone turned up a few times. The chain carries TRBV28 and TRBJ1-2; D unresolved. The sample consisted of PBMCs, taken after 12 months of ibrutinib treatment. This TCR derives from a human donor with chronic lymphocytic leukemia. The CDR3, as DNA: TGTGCCAGCAGTCTCGTTAACAGTGCTAACTATGGCTACACCTTC. Residues: CASSLVNSANYGYTF.